This is a list of T cell receptor beta chains from one sample in a study of blood T cell repertoires in COVID-19. Assay: immunoSEQ multiplex PCR; the TCRdb copy retains only in-frame clones and omits some. The repertoire holds about 230,000 clones, 75% to 90% seen once, with roughly 27% in the top ten. The sample consisted of peripheral blood. The receptors derive from a man in his forties with acute or convalescent COVID-19. Each CDR3 is given with its conserved first and last residue. D genes are given only for firm matches. A row's size may be missing; if present it is once, few, many or a size class.

j_call	v_call	clone_size	d_call	cdr3_aa	cdr3_nt
TRBJ2-5	TRBV12-3/TRBV12-4	-	TRBD1	CASRRTGTQTQYF	TGTGCCAGCAGACGGACAGGGACGCAGACCCAGTACTTC
TRBJ2-1	TRBV18	-	-	CASSPRGDYNEQFF	TGTGCCAGCTCACCACGGGGGGACTACAATGAGCAGTTCTTC
TRBJ2-7	TRBV29-1	-	-	CSVLRAGVYEQYF	TGCAGCGTTCTTAGGGCAGGGGTCTACGAGCAGTACTTC
TRBJ1-2	TRBV30	-	TRBD1	CAWAPGTEHSYTF	TGTGCCTGGGCGCCCGGGACAGAGCACAGCTACACCTTC
TRBJ2-7	TRBV4-2	-	-	CASSQDPRRVEQYF	TGTGCCAGCAGCCAAGATCCCAGGCGGGTCGAGCAGTACTTC
TRBJ1-2	TRBV11-2	once	-	CASSSLRQDWGGYTF	TGTGCCAGCAGCTCACTCCGACAGGATTGGGGTGGCTACACCTTC
TRBJ1-4	TRBV15	few	TRBD1	CATRRTGTTNEKLFF	TGTGCCACCAGGAGGACAGGGACAACTAATGAAAAACTGTTTTTT
TRBJ1-1	TRBV5-4	-	TRBD1	CASSSRTGLDTEAFF	TGTGCCAGCAGCTCGAGGACAGGGTTGGACACTGAAGCTTTCTTT
TRBJ2-1	TRBV7-2	-	-	CASSSEGLSYNEQFF	TGTGCCAGCAGCTCAGAGGGATTGTCCTACAATGAGCAGTTCTTC
TRBJ1-5	TRBV6-2/TRBV6-3	-	-	CASSRSRNNQPQHF	TGTGCCAGCAGTAGGTCCAGGAACAATCAGCCCCAGCATTTT
TRBJ2-1	TRBV10-3	-	TRBD1	CAIRGQGASNEQFF	TGTGCCATCAGAGGACAGGGGGCCAGCAATGAGCAGTTCTTC
TRBJ1-2	TRBV25-1	-	-	CASSFSNTLFYGYTF	TGTGCCAGCAGTTTCTCGAACACCCTGTTCTATGGCTACACCTTC
TRBJ1-4	TRBV13	-	-	CASSLLGGEGQEKLFF	TGTGCCAGCAGCTTATTGGGGGGTGAAGGGCAGGAGAAACTGTTTTTT
TRBJ2-5	TRBV3-1/TRBV3-2	-	TRBD2	CASSQSTSGRPQYF	TGTGCCAGCAGCCAATCGACTAGCGGGAGACCCCAGTACTTC
TRBJ1-5	TRBV7-9	-	TRBD1	CASSSTGTGNQPQHF	TGTGCCAGCAGCTCAACTGGGACAGGGAATCAGCCCCAGCATTTT
TRBJ1-1	TRBV12-3/TRBV12-4	-	-	CASSFPLYTEAFF	TGTGCCAGCAGTTTTCCCCTATACACTGAAGCTTTCTTT
TRBJ1-2	TRBV2	-	TRBD1	CASRLTGLDTF	TGTGCCAGCAGGCTGACAGGGCTTGACACCTTC
TRBJ2-1	TRBV6-5	-	TRBD2	CASSSTSGADNEQFF	TGTGCCAGCAGTTCAACTAGCGGGGCGGACAATGAGCAGTTCTTC
TRBJ2-2	TRBV6-5	once	TRBD1	CASSPGTAQTGELFF	TGTGCCAGCAGCCCCGGGACAGCCCAGACCGGGGAGCTGTTTTTT
TRBJ2-7	TRBV7-9	-	TRBD1	CASSLDVGQGLREQYF	TGTGCCAGCAGCTTAGATGTCGGACAGGGGTTACGCGAGCAGTACTTC
TRBJ2-2	TRBV7-2	few	-	CASSPQDAGGELFF	TGTGCCAGCAGCCCACAGGATGCTGGCGGGGAGCTGTTTTTT
TRBJ2-7	TRBV5-4	once	-	CASSSTLSEQYF	TGTGCCAGCAGCTCGACATTGTCCGAGCAGTACTTC
TRBJ2-1	TRBV19	-	TRBD2	CASSTQAGGAFSYNEQFF	TGTGCCAGTAGTACCCAAGCGGGAGGGGCGTTCTCCTACAATGAGCAGTTCTTC
TRBJ1-2	TRBV6-5	-	-	CASSYSFGLSDGYTF	TGTGCCAGCAGTTACTCCTTCGGGCTTAGCGATGGCTACACCTTC
TRBJ2-2	TRBV19	-	TRBD2	CASSMTGLAGSNGELFF	TGTGCCAGTAGTATGACGGGGCTAGCGGGAAGTAACGGGGAGCTGTTTTTT
TRBJ1-2	TRBV7-3	-	-	CASGTGGFLNGYTF	TGTGCCAGCGGAACCGGGGGGTTTCTTAATGGCTACACCTTC
TRBJ2-2	TRBV7-3	-	-	CASSLRSNTGELFF	TGTGCCAGCAGCCTCCGTAGCAACACCGGGGAGCTGTTTTTT
TRBJ1-2	TRBV7-2	-	-	CASKLGVENYGYTF	TGTGCCAGCAAATTAGGGGTCGAGAACTATGGCTACACCTTC
TRBJ2-1	TRBV30	-	TRBD2	CAWALGLAYNEQFF	TGTGCCTGGGCTCTGGGACTAGCCTACAATGAGCAGTTCTTC
TRBJ1-2	TRBV7-2	-	-	CASSVGGTNYGYTF	TGTGCCAGCAGCGTAGGAGGAACTAACTATGGCTACACCTTC
TRBJ1-5	TRBV6-5	once	-	CASTSSRNNQPQHF	TGTGCCAGCACGTCTAGTCGGAACAATCAGCCCCAGCATTTT
TRBJ1-2	TRBV11-2	few	-	CASSFSYGYTF	TGTGCCAGCAGCTTTTCTTATGGCTACACCTTC
TRBJ2-7	TRBV19	-	TRBD1	CASSIESDRAYEQYF	TGTGCCAGTAGTATAGAAAGCGACAGGGCCTACGAGCAGTACTTC
TRBJ2-1	TRBV10-1	-	-	CASSEVSGSSYNEQFF	TGCGCCAGCAGTGAAGTTAGCGGTAGCTCCTACAATGAGCAGTTCTTC
TRBJ2-3	TRBV9	once	-	CASSAAGATDTQYF	TGTGCCAGCAGCGCCGCCGGAGCTACAGATACGCAGTATTTT
TRBJ1-5	TRBV19	-	TRBD1	CASSRQGWGTNQPQHF	TGTGCCAGTAGTCGACAGGGATGGGGCACGAATCAGCCCCAGCATTTT
TRBJ2-3	TRBV19	-	-	CASSAHWTNTDTQYF	TGTGCCAGTAGTGCTCATTGGACTAACACAGATACGCAGTATTTT
TRBJ2-2	TRBV5-4	-	-	CASSKQGTGELFF	TGTGCCAGCAGCAAACAGGGAACCGGGGAGCTGTTTTTT
TRBJ2-1	TRBV24-1	-	-	CATSAGALSYNEQFF	TGTGCCACCAGTGCAGGGGCCCTCTCCTACAATGAGCAGTTCTTC
TRBJ1-4	TRBV29-1	-	-	CSGGKGENEKLFF	TGCAGCGGAGGGAAGGGTGAGAATGAAAAACTGTTTTTT